Sequencing of this TCR beta chain was carried out in a study of OX40 agonist ivuxolimab in advanced cancers. For the wider study: Ivuxolimab was a fully human IgG2 agonistic monoclonal antibody targeting the costimulatory receptor OX40 (CD134). Intravenous ivuxolimab was administered to patients every 2 weeks at six dose levels: 0.01, 0.1, 0.3, 1.5, 3 and 10 mg/kg. Of the roughly 51 patients in dose escalation, some 20 had hepatocellular carcinoma, roughly 15 had melanoma, 9 had renal cell carcinoma and 9 had head and neck cancer. The dose-escalation cohort was 82.7% male with a mean age of roughly 60 years, ranging from about 20 to 80. Prior anti-PD-1, anti-PD-L1 or anti-CTLA-4 therapy was permitted, and 35% to 40% of dose-escalation patients had received checkpoint inhibitors. Partial responses were achieved by three dose-escalation patients, of whom one had hepatocellular carcinoma and two had cutaneous melanoma. The purpose of peripheral TCRbeta sequencing was to test whether ivuxolimab changed TCR sequence diversity and led to clonal T-cell expansion. The paper reports the monotherapy dose-escalation portion (N ≈ 50 patients) of the phase I ivuxolimab trial. The study at large found these results: In the 0.1-3.0 mg/kg groups, partial responders had among the lowest normalized peripheral clonal expansion, particularly in CD8+ T cells. At doses of 0.1 to 3.0 mg/kg, clonal expansion of both CD4+ and CD8+ blood T cells was observed from baseline to week 6. Antigen specificity was not determined for the clonally expanded peripheral T cells. After ivuxolimab, CD8+ T cells had more expanded clones than CD4+ T cells on average. Low levels of normalized T-cell clonal expansion were also shown by some nonresponding patients.

About this clone: Its antigen is not yet known. Only one base separates this from a far larger clonotype, so it likely reflects a read error.

Patients with a history of autoimmune disease or receiving systemic immunosuppression were excluded from the trial. Peripheral blood for TCR sequencing was drawn from every dose cohort at baseline, at cycle 4 day 1 and at cycle 7 day 1. The samples were taken from a phase I, first-in-human, multicenter, open-label dose-escalation trial of ivuxolimab. The trial enrolled adults with locally advanced or metastatic head and neck squamous cell, hepatocellular, melanoma or renal cell carcinoma. CD4+ and CD8+ T cells were sorted separately from peripheral blood before TCR sequencing. Genomic DNA was isolated from the sorted cells so that the TCRbeta CDR3 region could be sequenced. The immunoSEQ Assay was used for sequencing of TCRbeta CDR3 regions. This is the immuneACCESS table as TCRdb keeps it, with only in-frame sequences that have V and J called. A part of the clones is gone; compared with another copy, unresolved V genes explain less than half, and the rest is unexplained. This sample comprises fewer than 80,000 clones, about four fifths of them detected only once. The ten largest account for around 9.5% of the sample.

V and J are trimmed by 1 base and 2 bases, and the gene matches miss 3 bases of the junction. CDR1 SGHRS and CDR2 YFSETQ were looked up in the germline V gene. Inclusive of the bounding cysteine and phenylalanine, the CDR3 is 15 residues long. The kept DNA is CDR3 alone, 45 bases in frame from the first base. Recombination connected TRBV5-1 to TRBJ1-2; the junction holds 9 bases that match TRBD1. The sequencing used CD4+ or CD8+ T cells sorted from blood, collected in a trial of the OX40 agonist ivuxolimab. The clonotype was recovered from an adult with an advanced solid tumor such as melanoma, head and neck, liver or kidney cancer. The nucleotide sequence reads as follows: TGCGCCAGCAGCTTGAGGGGACAGGGAAACTATGGCTACACCTTC. Its translation reads: CASSLRGQGNYGYTF.